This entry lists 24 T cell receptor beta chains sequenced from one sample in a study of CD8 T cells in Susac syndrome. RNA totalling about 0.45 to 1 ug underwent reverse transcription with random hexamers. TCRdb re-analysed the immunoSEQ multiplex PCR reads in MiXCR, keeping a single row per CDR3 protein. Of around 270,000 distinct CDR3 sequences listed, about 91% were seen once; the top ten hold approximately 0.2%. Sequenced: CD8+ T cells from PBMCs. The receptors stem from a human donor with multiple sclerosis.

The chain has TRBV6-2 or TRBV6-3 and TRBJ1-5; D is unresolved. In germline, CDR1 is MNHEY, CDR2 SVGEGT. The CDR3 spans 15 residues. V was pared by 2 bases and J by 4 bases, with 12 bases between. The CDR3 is CASSYEPAENQPQHF. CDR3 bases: TGTGCCAGCAGTTACGAGCCGGCCGAAAATCAGCCCCAGCATTTT.

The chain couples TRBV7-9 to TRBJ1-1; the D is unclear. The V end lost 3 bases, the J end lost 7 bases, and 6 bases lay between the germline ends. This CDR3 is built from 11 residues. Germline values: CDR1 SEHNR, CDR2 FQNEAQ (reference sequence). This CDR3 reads CASSFGIEAFF. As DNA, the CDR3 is TGTGCCAGCAGCTTTGGGATTGAAGCTTTCTTT.

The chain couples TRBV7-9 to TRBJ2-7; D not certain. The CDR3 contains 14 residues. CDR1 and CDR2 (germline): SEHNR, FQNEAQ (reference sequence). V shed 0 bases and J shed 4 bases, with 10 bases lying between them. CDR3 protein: CASSLAAPRYEQYF. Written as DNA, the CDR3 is TGTGCCAGCAGCTTAGCGGCTCCCAGGTACGAGCAGTACTTC.

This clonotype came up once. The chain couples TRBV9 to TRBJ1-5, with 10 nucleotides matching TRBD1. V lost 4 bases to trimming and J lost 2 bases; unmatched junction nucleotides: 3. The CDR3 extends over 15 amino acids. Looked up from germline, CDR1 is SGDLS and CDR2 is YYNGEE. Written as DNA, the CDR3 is TGTGCCAGCAGCCGGGGGACAGGGGGCAATCAGCCCCAGCATTTT. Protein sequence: CASSRGTGGNQPQHF.

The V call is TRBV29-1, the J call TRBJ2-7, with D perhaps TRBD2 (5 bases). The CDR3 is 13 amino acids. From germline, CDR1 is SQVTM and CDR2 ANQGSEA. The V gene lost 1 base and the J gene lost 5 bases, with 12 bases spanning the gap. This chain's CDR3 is CSVEGELADEQYF. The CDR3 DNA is TGCAGCGTTGAAGGGGAGCTAGCCGACGAGCAGTACTTC.

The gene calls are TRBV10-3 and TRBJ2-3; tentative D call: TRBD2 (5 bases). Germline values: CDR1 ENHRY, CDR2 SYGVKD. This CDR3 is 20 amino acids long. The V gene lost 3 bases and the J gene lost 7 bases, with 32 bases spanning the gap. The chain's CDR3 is CAISDPAGGDDGLRLYTQYF. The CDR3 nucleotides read TGTGCCATCAGTGACCCCGCTGGTGGCGACGACGGTTTGAGACTATATACGCAGTATTTT.

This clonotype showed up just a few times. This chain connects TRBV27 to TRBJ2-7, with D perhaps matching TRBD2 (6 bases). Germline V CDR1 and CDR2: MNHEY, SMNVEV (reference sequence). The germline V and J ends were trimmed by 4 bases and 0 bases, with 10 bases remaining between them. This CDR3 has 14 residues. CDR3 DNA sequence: TGTGCCAGCAGTTGGACCGGGAGCTCCTACGAGCAGTACTTC. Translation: CASSWTGSSYEQYF.

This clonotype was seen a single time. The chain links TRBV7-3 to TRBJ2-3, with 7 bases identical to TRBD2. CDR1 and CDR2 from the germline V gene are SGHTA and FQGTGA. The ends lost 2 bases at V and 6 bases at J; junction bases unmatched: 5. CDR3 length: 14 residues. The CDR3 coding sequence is TGTGCCAGCAGCTTAGGCGGGAGTGCGGATACGCAGTATTTT. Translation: CASSLGGSADTQYF.

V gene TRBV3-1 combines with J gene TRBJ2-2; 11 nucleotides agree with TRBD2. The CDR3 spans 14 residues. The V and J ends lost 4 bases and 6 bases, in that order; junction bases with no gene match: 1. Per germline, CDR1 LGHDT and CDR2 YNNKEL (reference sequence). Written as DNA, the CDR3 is TGTGCCAGCAGCCCGACTAGCGGGGCCGGGGAGCTGTTTTTT. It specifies CASSPTSGAGELFF.

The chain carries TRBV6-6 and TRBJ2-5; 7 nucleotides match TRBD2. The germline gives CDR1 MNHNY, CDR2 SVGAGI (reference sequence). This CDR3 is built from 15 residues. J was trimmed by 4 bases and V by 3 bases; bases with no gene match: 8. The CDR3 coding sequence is TGTGCCAGCAGTTATGGGGAGGGTTTTGCAGAGACCCAGTACTTC. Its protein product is CASSYGEGFAETQYF.

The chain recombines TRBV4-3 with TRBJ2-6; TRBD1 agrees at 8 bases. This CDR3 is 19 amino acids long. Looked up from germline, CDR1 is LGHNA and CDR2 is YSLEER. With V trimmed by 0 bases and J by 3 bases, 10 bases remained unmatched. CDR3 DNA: TGCGCCAGCAGCCAAGATAGGGGGACAGGTTTGTTTGGGGCCAACGTCCTGACTTTC. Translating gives CASSQDRGTGLFGANVLTF.

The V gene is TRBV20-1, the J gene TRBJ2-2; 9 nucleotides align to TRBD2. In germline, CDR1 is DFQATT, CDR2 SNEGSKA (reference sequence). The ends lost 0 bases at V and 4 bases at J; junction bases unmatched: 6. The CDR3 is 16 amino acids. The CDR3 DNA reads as TGCAGTGCTAGAGATTATGGGACTAGCTCCACCGGGGAGCTGTTTTTT. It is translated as CSARDYGTSSTGELFF.

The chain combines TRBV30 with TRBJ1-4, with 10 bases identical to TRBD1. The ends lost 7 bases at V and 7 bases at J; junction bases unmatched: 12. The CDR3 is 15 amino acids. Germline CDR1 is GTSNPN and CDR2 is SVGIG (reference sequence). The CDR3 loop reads CAFLPSGQGSEKLFF. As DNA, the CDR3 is TGTGCCTTCCTACCCTCGGGACAGGGGAGTGAAAAACTGTTTTTT.

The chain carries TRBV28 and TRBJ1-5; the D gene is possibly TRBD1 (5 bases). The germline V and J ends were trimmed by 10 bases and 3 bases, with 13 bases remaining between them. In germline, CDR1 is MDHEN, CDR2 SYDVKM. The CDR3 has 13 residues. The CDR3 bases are TGTGCCACCGACGACAGTCTCAATCAGCCCCAGCATTTT. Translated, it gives CATDDSLNQPQHF.

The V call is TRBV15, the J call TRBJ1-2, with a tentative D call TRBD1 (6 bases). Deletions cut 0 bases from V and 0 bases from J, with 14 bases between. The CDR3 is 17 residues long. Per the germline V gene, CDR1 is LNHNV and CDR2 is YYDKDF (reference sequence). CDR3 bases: TGTGCCACCAGCAGAGATAGCCCGGACAGTTCTAACTATGGCTACACCTTC. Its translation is CATSRDSPDSSNYGYTF. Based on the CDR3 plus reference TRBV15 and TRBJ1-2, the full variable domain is DAMVIQNPRYQVTQFGKPVTLSCSQTLNHNVMYWYQQKSSQAPKLLFHYYDKDFNNEADTPDNFQSRRPNTSFCFLDIRSPGLGDTAMYLCATSRDSPDSSNYGYTFGSGTRLTVV.

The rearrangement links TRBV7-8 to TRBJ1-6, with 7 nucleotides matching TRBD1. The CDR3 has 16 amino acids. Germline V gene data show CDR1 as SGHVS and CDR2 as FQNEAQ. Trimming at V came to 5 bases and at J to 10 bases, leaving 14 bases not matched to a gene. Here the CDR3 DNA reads TGTGCCAGCAGCATCCCGGACAGGTCGGAAGGATCACCCCTCCACTTT. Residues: CASSIPDRSEGSPLHF.

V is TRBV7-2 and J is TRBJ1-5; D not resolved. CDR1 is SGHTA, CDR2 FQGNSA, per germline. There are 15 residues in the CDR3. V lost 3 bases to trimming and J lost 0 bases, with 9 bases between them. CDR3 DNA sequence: TGTGCCAGCAGCTTCGCGGCCTATAGCAATCAGCCCCAGCATTTT. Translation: CASSFAAYSNQPQHF.

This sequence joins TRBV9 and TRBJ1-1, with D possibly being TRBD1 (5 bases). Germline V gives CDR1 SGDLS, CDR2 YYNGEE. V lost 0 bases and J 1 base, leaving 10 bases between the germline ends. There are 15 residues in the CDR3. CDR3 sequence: CASSVAGTRNTEAFF. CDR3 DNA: TGTGCCAGCAGCGTAGCCGGGACCCGGAACACTGAAGCTTTCTTT.

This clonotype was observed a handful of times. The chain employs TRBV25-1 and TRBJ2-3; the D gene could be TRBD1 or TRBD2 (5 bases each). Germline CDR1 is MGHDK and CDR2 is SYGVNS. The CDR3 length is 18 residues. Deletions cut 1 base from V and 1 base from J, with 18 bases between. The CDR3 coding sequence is TGTGCCAGCAGTGAATCCACCGGGACCCCCTTTCGCACAGATACGCAGTATTTT. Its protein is CASSESTGTPFRTDTQYF.

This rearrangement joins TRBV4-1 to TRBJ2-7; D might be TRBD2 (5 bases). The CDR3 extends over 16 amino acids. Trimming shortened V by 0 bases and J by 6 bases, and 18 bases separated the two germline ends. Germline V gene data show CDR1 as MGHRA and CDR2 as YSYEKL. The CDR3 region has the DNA TGCGCCAGCAGCCAAGATGATGGGGAAGGGAGCCTCGAGCAGTACTTC. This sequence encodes CASSQDDGEGSLEQYF.

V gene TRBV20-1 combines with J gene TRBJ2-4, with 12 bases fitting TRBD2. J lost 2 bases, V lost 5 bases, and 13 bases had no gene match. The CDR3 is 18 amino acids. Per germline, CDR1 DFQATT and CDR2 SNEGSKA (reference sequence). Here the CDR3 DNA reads TGCAGTGCTGAGAGACTAGCGGGAGCGACAGGCTCCAAAAACATTCAGTACTTC. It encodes CSAERLAGATGSKNIQYF.

The CDR3 DNA sequence: TGCAGCGTTGAAGGACAGTACAACTACGAGCAGTACTTC. Its translation: CSVEGQYNYEQYF. The chain carries TRBV29-1 and TRBJ2-7; tentatively, D is TRBD1 (5 bases). This CDR3 comprises 13 residues. V shed 1 base and J shed 3 bases, with 10 bases lying between them. Germline values: CDR1 SQVTM, CDR2 ANQGSEA.

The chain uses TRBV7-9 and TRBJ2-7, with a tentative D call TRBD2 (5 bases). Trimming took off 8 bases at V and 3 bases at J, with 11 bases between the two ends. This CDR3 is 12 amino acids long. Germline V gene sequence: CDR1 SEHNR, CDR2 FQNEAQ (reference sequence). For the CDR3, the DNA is TGTGCCAGCGCCACCGGGGTCTACGAGCAGTACTTC. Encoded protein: CASATGVYEQYF.

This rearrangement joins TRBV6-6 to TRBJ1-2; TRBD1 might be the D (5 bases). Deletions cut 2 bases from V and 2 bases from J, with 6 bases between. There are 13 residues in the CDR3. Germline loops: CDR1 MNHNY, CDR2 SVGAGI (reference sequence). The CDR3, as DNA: TGTGCCAGCAGTTACCCAGGGAACTATGGCTACACCTTC. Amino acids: CASSYPGNYGYTF.